Shown below are 3 T cell receptor beta chains from a single sample sequenced in a study of T cells after yellow fever vaccination. TCRdb reprocessed the 5' RACE reads with MiXCR, giving one entry per CDR3 protein. The sample has under 55,000 distinct CDR3 sequences; about 6.6% are singletons. The input for sequencing was CD8+ T cells not binding an NS4B(214-222) dextramer, sorted from PBMCs, taken approximately 40 days after the first yellow fever vaccination. All receptors derive from a man aged 18 to 35 who received the YFV17D yellow fever vaccine.

The chain uses TRBV6-4 and TRBJ2-4; 7 bases are a match to TRBD1. Germline values: CDR1 MRHNA, CDR2 SNTAGT. The CDR3 loop spans 15 amino acids. Trimming cost V 0 bases and J 7 bases; bases outside gene matches: 6. DNA for the CDR3: TGTGCCAGCAGTGACTCGAGGGGGCATCGGAACATTCAGTACTTC. It translates to CASSDSRGHRNIQYF.

The chain employs TRBV5-1 and TRBJ1-2; possible D gene TRBD1, 6 bases. This CDR3 contains 15 residues. The V gene lost 3 bases and the J gene lost 5 bases, with 17 bases spanning the gap. The germline CDR1 and CDR2 sequences are SGHRS and YFSETQ. CDR3 nucleotides: TGCGCCAGCAGCTCATCGACAGGTGCGGTGTATGGCTACACCTTC. Its protein is CASSSSTGAVYGYTF.

This clonotype was observed many times. V usage is TRBV7-9 and J usage is TRBJ1-4, with D possibly being TRBD1 (5 bases). With 5 bases removed from V and 7 bases from J, the gap between germline ends came to 14 bases. The CDR3 runs 14 residues. Germline loops: CDR1 SEHNR, CDR2 FQNEAQ (reference sequence). The CDR3, as DNA: TGTGCCAGCAGCCTGGAAGCAGGGCGTGAAAAACTGTTTTTT. This translates into CASSLEAGREKLFF.